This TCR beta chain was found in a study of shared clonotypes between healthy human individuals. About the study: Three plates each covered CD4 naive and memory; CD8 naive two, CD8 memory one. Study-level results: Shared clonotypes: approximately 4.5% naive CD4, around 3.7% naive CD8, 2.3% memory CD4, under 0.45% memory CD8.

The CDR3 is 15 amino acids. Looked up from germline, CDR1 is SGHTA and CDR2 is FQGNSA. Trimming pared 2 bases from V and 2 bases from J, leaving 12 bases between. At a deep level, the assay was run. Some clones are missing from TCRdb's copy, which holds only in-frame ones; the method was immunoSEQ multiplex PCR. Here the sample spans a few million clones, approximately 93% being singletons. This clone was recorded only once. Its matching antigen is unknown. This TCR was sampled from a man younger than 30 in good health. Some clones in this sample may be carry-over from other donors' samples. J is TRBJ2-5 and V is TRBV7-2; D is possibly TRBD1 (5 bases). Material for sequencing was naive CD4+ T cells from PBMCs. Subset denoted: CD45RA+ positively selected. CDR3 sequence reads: CASSLQSGLQETQYF. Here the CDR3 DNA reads TGTGCCAGCAGCTTACAATCAGGGCTACAAGAGACCCAGTACTTC.